The rows below give T cell receptor beta chains drawn from one sample of a study of read filtering for tumor transcriptome and immune sequencing. TCRdb recomputed calls from the reads with MiXCR, one row per CDR3 protein. The sample holds about 63,000 distinct CDR3 sequences, about 14% seen once. Sequencing input: a population of CD138-negative cells sorted from bone marrow. The receptors stem from a donor aged 40 or older with multiple myeloma. Both conserved end residues are part of each CDR3. Only part of the rows carry a size: once, few, many, or a class if the clone is expanded.

TRBV29-1	NA	CSVEWLDPGANVLTF
TRBV20-1	many	CSATLNNQPQHF
TRBV5-1	many	CASSSTDQETQYF
TRBV7-9	many	CASSLGLAGETQYF
TRBV28	many	CASSLSGQDTGELFF
TRBV10-3	many	CAISVGQERYEQYF
TRBV12-3/TRBV12-4	many	CASSLIPGNNYGYTF
TRBV5-1	few	CASSLASLNTEAFF
TRBV20-1	many	CSASPGLAGEEETQYF
TRBV7-3	many	CASSFSRDHEQFF
TRBV7-2	NA	CASSYFNRGEQYF
TRBV6-2/TRBV6-3	many	CASSKTTSNDEQFF
TRBV5-1	few	CASSWTEGEQYF
TRBV7-7	many	CASSLRTGFEKLFF
TRBV7-9	many	CASSFGLATNNEQFF
TRBV11-2	NA	CASSLGEGPANTEAFF
TRBV11-2	many	CASSLDRRLDTQYF
TRBV20-1	NA	CSVIHRPGGQPQHF
TRBV14	few	CASSQRGSLTGELFF
TRBV5-5	NA	CASSQTSGSTYEQYF
TRBV29-1	many	CSVTGQYGYEQYF
TRBV10-3	few	CAISDRASGRPDTQYF
TRBV6-5	many	CASSSSPLLAGVHLNEQFF
TRBV29-1	many	CSVGQTPNEKLFF
TRBV7-2	NA	CASSLPLAGSTQYF
TRBV4-2	many	CASSQTRVAGVSYNEQFF
TRBV29-1	many	CSVEGTSGGYSYNEQFF
TRBV6-1	many	CASSEAQGRGYEQYF